One and the same sample provided the 22 T cell receptor beta chains below, sequenced in a study of cytomegalovirus exposure and HLA in healthy donors. The PCR contained 60 Vbeta and 13 Jbeta primers. Repertoires were generated with immunoSEQ multiplex PCR, while TCRdb's copy carries only in-frame clones and drops some. The sample has over 200,000 clones; 82% are singletons. Sequenced: PBMCs. The source of these receptors is a woman aged 35 to 49 in good health and CMV-seronegative.

This clone was found a few times. J is TRBJ1-6 and V is TRBV6-6, with 8 bases that match TRBD1. Germline V gene sequence: CDR1 MNHNY, CDR2 SVGAGI (reference sequence). CDR3 length: 14 amino acids. V was clipped by 10 bases and J by 8 bases; unmatched bases: 10. The CDR3 DNA is TGTGCCACCCAGACAGGGGCATTTGATTCACCCCTCCACTTT. This gives the protein CATQTGAFDSPLHF.

The chain carries TRBV7-9 and TRBJ2-3, with D possibly being TRBD1 (6 bases). Germline V gives CDR1 SEHNR, CDR2 FQNEAQ (reference sequence). The CDR3 totals 16 residues. V was cut by 1 base and J by 1 base, with 12 bases left in between. CDR3: CASSLGWQGRTDTQYF. In DNA, the CDR3 is TGTGCCAGCAGCTTAGGTTGGCAGGGGCGCACAGATACGCAGTATTTT.

This clone came up once. The chain links TRBV5-6 to TRBJ1-6; no firm D call. Germline V gene data show CDR1 as SGHDT and CDR2 as YYEEEE. The CDR3 length is 12 residues. Trimming removed 4 bases at V and 6 bases at J, with 5 bases between. CDR3 loop: CASSVINSPLHF. Written as DNA, the CDR3 is TGTGCCAGCAGCGTAATTAATTCACCCCTCCACTTT. Together with reference TRBV5-6 and TRBJ1-6, the CDR3 gives the full variable domain: DAGVTQSPTHLIKTRGQQVTLRCSPKSGHDTVSWYQQALGQGPQFIFQYYEEEERQRGNFPDRFSGHQFPNYSSELNVNALLLGDSALYLCASSVINSPLHFGNGTRLTVT.

This chain links TRBV19 with TRBJ2-2; 7 bases are a match to TRBD1. With 5 bases clipped from V and 6 bases from J, the junction kept 6 bases outside the gene matches. The CDR3 covers 14 residues. The germline V gene encodes CDR1 LNHDA and CDR2 SQIVND (reference sequence). Written as DNA, the CDR3 is TGTGCCAGTAGTCCCGACGACAGGGCCGGGGAGCTGTTTTTT. Translation gives CASSPDDRAGELFF.

In this sample, this clone turned up a few times. The chain recombines TRBV29-1 with TRBJ1-1; 7 nucleotides agree with TRBD1. Trimming cost V 7 bases and J 2 bases; bases outside gene matches: 7. Per the germline V gene, CDR1 is SQVTM and CDR2 is ANQGSEA. The CDR3 covers 13 residues. The CDR3 sequence: CSGWDSLNTEAFF. Here the CDR3 DNA reads TGCAGCGGCTGGGACAGCCTCAACACTGAAGCTTTCTTT.

The chain recombines TRBV11-3 with TRBJ2-7; TRBD1 might be the D (6 bases). The CDR3 is 13 amino acids. Per germline, CDR1 SGHNT and CDR2 YENEEA. Trimming cost V 5 bases and J 6 bases, with 14 bases left between them. CDR3 nucleotide sequence: TGTGCCAGCAGCACGATACAGGGTCTCGAGCAGTACTTC. Translation gives CASSTIQGLEQYF.

V is TRBV6-5 and J is TRBJ2-7; 8 bases are a match to TRBD2. CDR3 length equals 16 residues. Losses at the gene ends were 4 bases for V and 3 bases for J; bases not matched to a gene: 11. In germline, CDR1 is MNHEY, CDR2 SVGAGI. Here the CDR3 reads CASSSPGGGGYYEQYF. The CDR3 DNA sequence: TGTGCCAGCAGTTCGCCGGGCGGCGGGGGGTACTACGAGCAGTACTTC.

The chain uses TRBV5-1 and TRBJ1-2; 7 bases align to TRBD1. This CDR3 has 13 amino acids. The junction had 11 bases not matched to a gene; V was cut back by 7 bases and J by 8 bases. Germline CDR1 and CDR2: SGHRS and YFSETQ. CDR3 amino acids: CASCRTGLTGYTF. The CDR3 nucleotides are TGCGCCAGCTGTCGGACAGGCTTAACCGGCTACACCTTC.

This clone was recorded a few times. Different DNA sequences within this sample yield the same CDR3. The V call is TRBV7-2, the J call TRBJ1-1; 7 bases map to TRBD1. CDR3 size: 12 residues. Trimming took 2 bases from V and 6 from J; bases not matched to a gene: 0. The germline V gene has CDR1 SGHTA and CDR2 FQGNSA. The CDR3, as DNA: TGTGCCAGCAGCTTAACAGGGGCTGAAGCTTTCTTT. This sequence encodes CASSLTGAEAFF.

The chain joins TRBV14 to TRBJ2-3; D is possibly TRBD2 (6 bases). CDR3 length equals 15 residues. V lost 0 bases to trimming and J lost 1 base, with 8 bases between them. Germline CDR1 is SGHDN and CDR2 is FVKESK. CDR3 bases: TGTGCCAGCAGCCAAGATTGGGGGGGCACAGATACGCAGTATTTT. Translation: CASSQDWGGTDTQYF.

The chain couples TRBV4-2 to TRBJ1-2; 7 bases are shared with TRBD1. V shed 0 bases, J shed 3 bases, and the junction held 4 bases outside the gene matches. Germline CDR1 and CDR2: LGHNA and YNFKEQ. The CDR3 is made up of 15 amino acids. CDR3 nucleotides: TGTGCCAGCAGCCAAGAGTTACAGGGGCACTATGGCTACACCTTC. Protein sequence: CASSQELQGHYGYTF.

The rearrangement uses TRBV5-8 and TRBJ2-7, with TRBD1 matching 8 bases. J was trimmed by 4 bases and V by 2 bases; bases with no gene match: 5. CDR1 is SGHTS and CDR2 is YDEGEE in the germline V gene. The CDR3 has 14 residues. CDR3: CASSFGQGEYEQYF. The CDR3 DNA reads TGTGCCAGCAGCTTTGGACAGGGCGAGTACGAGCAGTACTTC.

The J gene is TRBJ1-5, the V gene TRBV7-8; maybe TRBD1 (6 bases). V was pared by 0 bases and J by 3 bases, with 18 bases between. The germline gives CDR1 SGHVS, CDR2 FQNEAQ. The CDR3 is made up of 18 amino acids. This chain's CDR3 is CASSLALVGAFVNQPQHF. Written as DNA, the CDR3 is TGTGCCAGCAGCTTAGCTTTGGTGGGGGCATTCGTCAATCAGCCCCAGCATTTT. The full variable domain, in which reference TRBV7-8 and TRBJ1-5 provide the parts outside the CDR3, is GAGVSQSPRYKVAKRGQDVALRCDPISGHVSLFWYQQALGQGPEFLTYFQNEAQLDKSGLPSDRFFAERPEGSVSTLKIQRTQQEDSAVYLCASSLALVGAFVNQPQHFGDGTRLSIL.

The chain recombines TRBV7-3 with TRBJ2-5; D might be TRBD2 (6 bases). The CDR3 is made up of 15 amino acids. Trimming took 5 bases from V and 1 from J, leaving 14 bases between them. From germline, CDR1 is SGHTA and CDR2 FQGTGA. CDR3 sequence: CASSPLKAGQETQYF. CDR3 nucleotide sequence: TGTGCCAGCAGCCCCCTCAAAGCGGGCCAAGAGACCCAGTACTTC.

The V gene is TRBV9, the J gene TRBJ2-5; TRBD2 matches at 8 bases. There are 15 residues in the CDR3. Looked up from germline, CDR1 is SGDLS and CDR2 is YYNGEE. Trimming at V came to 0 bases and at J to 3 bases, leaving 4 bases not matched to a gene. The DNA of the CDR3 is TGTGCCAGCAGCGTAGACGGGACTAGAGAAGAGACCCAGTACTTC. It specifies CASSVDGTREETQYF.

This clone was seen only a few times. The chain uses TRBV5-1 and TRBJ1-1, with 8 bases aligning to TRBD1. The germline V gene encodes CDR1 SGHRS and CDR2 YFSETQ. V lost 0 bases and J lost 0; bases outside the gene matches: 7. The CDR3 is 17 residues long. In nucleotides, the CDR3 is TGCGCCAGCAGCTTGGCCCCGGCAGGGGGCATGAACACTGAAGCTTTCTTT. It is translated as CASSLAPAGGMNTEAFF.

This chain connects TRBV27 to TRBJ1-1, with 7 bases aligning to TRBD1. Germline loops: CDR1 MNHEY, CDR2 SMNVEV (reference sequence). The CDR3 runs 15 residues. With 4 bases clipped from V and 3 bases from J, the junction kept 8 bases outside the gene matches. The CDR3 nucleotides are TGTGCCAGCAGTTCTCTGACAGGGATTGACACTGAAGCTTTCTTT. Its protein product is CASSSLTGIDTEAFF.

The chain carries TRBV7-9 and TRBJ1-5, with D possibly matching TRBD1 (5 bases). This CDR3 spans 14 amino acids. Trimming cost V 5 bases and J 7 bases, with 15 bases left between them. CDR1 and CDR2 (germline): SEHNR, FQNEAQ (reference sequence). The CDR3: CASSPSGAWQPQHF. In DNA form, the CDR3 reads TGTGCCAGCAGCCCCTCTGGGGCGTGGCAGCCCCAGCATTTT.

V is TRBV19 and J is TRBJ2-5; 7 bases line up with TRBD1. Germline V lookup: CDR1 LNHDA, CDR2 SQIVND (reference sequence). Losses at the gene ends were 4 bases for V and 2 bases for J; bases not matched to a gene: 10. The length of the CDR3 is 16 residues. CDR3 nucleotide sequence: TGTGCCAGTAGTAACCGGGACAGAGCCTTTCAAGAGACCCAGTACTTC. It specifies CASSNRDRAFQETQYF.

CDR3 nucleotides: TGTGCCAGTAGTACGCTGAGGGACTATGGCTACACCTTC. It is translated as CASSTLRDYGYTF. The V gene is TRBV19, the J gene TRBJ1-2; D is uncertain. Germline loops: CDR1 LNHDA, CDR2 SQIVND (reference sequence). V lost 4 bases and J lost 3, with 9 bases in between. There are 13 residues in the CDR3.

The V and J genes are TRBV19 and TRBJ1-5, with 9 bases identical to TRBD1. The CDR3 consists of 14 residues. Trimming removed 6 bases from V and 7 bases from J; junction bases left unmatched: 7. In germline, CDR1 is LNHDA, CDR2 SQIVND (reference sequence). CDR3 in amino acids: CASSGGTGNQPQHF. The CDR3 DNA reads TGTGCCAGTAGCGGGGGGACAGGGAACCAGCCCCAGCATTTT.

The chain joins TRBV19 to TRBJ1-2; the D is unclear. Trimming removed 5 bases at V and 4 bases at J, with 2 bases between. Looked up from germline, CDR1 is LNHDA and CDR2 is SQIVND (reference sequence). The CDR3 consists of 10 residues. For the CDR3, the DNA is TGTGCCAGTAGTCGCTATGGCTACACCTTC. Its translation: CASSRYGYTF.